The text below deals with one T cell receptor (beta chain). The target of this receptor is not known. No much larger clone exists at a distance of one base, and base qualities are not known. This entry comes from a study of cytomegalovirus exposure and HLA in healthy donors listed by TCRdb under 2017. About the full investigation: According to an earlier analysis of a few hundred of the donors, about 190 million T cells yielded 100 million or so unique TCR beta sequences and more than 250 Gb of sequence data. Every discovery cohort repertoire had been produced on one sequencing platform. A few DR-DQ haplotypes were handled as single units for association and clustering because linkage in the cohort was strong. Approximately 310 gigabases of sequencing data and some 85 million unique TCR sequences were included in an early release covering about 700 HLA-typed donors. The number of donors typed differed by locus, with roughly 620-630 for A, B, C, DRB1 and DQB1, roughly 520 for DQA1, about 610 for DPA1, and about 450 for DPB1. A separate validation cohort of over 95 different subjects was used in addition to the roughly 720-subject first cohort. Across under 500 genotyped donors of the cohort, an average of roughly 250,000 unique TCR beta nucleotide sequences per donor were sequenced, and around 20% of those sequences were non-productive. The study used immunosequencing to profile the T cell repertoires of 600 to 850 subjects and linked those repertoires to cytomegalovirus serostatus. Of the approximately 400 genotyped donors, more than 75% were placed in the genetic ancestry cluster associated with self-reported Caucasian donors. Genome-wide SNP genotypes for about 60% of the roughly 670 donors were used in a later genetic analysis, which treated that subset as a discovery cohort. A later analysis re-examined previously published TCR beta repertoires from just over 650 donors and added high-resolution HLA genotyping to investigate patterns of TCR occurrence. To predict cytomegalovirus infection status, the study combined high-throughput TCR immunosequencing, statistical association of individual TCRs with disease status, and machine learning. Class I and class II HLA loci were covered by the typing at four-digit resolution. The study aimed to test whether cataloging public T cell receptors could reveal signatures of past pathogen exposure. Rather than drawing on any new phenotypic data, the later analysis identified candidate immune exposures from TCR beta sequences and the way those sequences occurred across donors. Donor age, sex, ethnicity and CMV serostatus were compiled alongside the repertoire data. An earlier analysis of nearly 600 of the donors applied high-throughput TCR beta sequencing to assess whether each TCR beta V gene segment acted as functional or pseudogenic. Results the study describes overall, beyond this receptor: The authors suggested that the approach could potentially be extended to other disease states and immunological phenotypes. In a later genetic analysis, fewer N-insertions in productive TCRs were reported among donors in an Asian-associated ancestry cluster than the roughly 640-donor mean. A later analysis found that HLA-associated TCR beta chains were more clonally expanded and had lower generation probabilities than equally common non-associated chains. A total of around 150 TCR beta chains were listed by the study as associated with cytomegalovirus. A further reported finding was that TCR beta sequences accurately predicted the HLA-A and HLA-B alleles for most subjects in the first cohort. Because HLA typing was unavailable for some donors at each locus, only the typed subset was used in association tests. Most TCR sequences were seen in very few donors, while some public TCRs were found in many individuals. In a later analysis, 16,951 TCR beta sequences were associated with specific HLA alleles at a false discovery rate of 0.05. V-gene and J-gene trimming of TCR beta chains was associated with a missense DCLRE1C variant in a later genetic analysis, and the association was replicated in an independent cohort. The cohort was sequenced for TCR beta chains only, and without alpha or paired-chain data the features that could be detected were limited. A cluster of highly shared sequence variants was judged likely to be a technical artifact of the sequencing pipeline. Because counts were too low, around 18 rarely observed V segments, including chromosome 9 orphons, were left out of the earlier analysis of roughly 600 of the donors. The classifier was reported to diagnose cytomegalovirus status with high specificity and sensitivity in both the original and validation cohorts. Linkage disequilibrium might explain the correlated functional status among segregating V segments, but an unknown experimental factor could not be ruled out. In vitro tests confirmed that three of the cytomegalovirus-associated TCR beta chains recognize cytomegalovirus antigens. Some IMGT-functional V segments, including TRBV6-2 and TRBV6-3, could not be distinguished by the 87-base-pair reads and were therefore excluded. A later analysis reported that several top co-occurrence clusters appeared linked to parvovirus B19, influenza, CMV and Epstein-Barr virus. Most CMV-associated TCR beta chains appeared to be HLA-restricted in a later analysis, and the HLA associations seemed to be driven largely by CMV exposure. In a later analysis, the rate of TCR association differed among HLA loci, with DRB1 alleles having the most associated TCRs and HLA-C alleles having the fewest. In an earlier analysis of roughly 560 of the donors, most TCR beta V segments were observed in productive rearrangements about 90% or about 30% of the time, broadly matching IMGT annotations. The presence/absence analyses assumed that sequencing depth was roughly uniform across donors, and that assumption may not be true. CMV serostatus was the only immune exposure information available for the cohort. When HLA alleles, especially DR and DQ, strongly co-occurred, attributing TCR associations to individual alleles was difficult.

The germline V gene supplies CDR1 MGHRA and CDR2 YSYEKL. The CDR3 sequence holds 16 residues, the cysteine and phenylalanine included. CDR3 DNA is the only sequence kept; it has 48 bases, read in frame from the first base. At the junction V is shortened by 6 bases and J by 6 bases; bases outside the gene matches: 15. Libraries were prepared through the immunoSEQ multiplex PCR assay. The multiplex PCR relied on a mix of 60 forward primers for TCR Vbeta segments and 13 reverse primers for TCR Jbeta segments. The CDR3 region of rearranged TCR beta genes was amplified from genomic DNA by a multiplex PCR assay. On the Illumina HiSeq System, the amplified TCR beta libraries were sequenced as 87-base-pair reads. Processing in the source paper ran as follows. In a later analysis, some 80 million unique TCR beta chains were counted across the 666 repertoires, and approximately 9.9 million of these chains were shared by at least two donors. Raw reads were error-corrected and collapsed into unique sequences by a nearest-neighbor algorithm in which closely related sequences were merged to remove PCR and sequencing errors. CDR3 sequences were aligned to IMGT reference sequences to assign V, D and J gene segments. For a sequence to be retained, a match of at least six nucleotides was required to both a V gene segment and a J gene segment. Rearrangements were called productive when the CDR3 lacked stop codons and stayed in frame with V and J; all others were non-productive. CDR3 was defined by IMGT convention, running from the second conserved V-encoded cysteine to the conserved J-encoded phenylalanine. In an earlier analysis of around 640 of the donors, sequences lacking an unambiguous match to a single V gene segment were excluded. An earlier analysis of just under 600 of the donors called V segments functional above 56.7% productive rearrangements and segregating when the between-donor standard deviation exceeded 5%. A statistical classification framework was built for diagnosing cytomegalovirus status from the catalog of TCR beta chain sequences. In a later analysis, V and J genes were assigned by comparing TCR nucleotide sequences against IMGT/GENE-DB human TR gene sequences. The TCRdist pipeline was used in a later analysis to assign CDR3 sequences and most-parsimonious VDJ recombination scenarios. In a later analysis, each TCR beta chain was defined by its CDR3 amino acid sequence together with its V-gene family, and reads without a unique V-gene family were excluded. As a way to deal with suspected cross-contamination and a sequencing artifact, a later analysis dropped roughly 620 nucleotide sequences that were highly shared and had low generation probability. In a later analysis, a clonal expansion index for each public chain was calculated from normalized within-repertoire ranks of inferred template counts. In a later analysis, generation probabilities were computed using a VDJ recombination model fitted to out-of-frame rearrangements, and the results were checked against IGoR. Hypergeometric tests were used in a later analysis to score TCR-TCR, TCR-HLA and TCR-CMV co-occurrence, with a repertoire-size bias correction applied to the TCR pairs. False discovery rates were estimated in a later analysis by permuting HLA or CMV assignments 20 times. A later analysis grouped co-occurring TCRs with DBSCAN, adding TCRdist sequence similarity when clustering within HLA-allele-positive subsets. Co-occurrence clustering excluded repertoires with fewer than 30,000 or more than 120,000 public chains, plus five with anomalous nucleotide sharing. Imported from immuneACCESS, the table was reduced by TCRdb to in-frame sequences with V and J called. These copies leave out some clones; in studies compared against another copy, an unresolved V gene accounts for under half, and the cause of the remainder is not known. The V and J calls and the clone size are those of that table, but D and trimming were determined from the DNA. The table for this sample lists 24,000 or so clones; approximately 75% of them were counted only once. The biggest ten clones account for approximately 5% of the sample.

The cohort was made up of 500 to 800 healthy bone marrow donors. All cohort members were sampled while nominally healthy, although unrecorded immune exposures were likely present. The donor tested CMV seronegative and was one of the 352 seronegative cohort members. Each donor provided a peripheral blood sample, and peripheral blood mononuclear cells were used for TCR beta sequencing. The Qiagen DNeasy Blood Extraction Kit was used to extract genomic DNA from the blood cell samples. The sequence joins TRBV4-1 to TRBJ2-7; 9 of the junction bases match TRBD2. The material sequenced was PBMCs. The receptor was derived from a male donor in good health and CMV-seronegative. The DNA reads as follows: TGCGCCAGCAGTCCCGCGGGGGGAGCGGGGGGCGGCGAGCAGTACTTC. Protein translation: CASSPAGGAGGGEQYF.